This T cell receptor (beta chain) was profiled in a study of Ad26.COV2.S vaccination and SARS-CoV-2 variants. The CDR3 is made up of 12 amino acids. The V and J ends lost 2 bases and 7 bases respectively, with 9 bases between them. Only in-frame clones appear in the TCRdb table, and some are missing; sequencing was by immunoSEQ multiplex PCR. The table lists about 350,000 clones, under 95% of them singletons. The specimen comprised peripheral blood, sampled after recovery from COVID-19. V gene TRBV12-3 or TRBV12-4 combines with J gene TRBJ2-7; no definite D call. The sequence was collected from a human donor who had recovered from COVID-19. In DNA, the CDR3 is TGTGCCAGCAGTTTATGGCTTCGGGAGCAGTACTTC. Its protein is CASSLWLREQYF.